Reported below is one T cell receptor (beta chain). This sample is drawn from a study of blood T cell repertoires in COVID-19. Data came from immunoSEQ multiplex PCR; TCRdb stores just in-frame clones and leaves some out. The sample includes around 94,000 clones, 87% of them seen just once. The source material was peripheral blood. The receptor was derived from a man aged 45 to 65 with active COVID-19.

The DNA for the CDR3 is TGCGCCAGCAGCCAAGATCGGGATTATAGCAATCAGCCCCAGCATTTT. The encoded protein is CASSQDRDYSNQPQHF. The V gene is TRBV4-1, the J gene TRBJ1-5; D unresolved. The CDR3 spans 16 residues. V lost 0 bases and J 0 bases, leaving 9 bases between the germline ends. Germline CDR1 MGHRA, CDR2 YSYEKL.